Included here is one T cell receptor (beta chain) sequence, with context. What antigen it recognizes has not been identified. Base qualities are not provided; no much larger clone lies one nucleotide away. V is clipped by 2 bases and J by 6 bases, and the sequence between their germline boundaries is 11 bases long. The CDR3 runs 13 residues from the cysteine to the phenylalanine. Only the CDR3 DNA is retained, 39 bases long and in frame from the first base. Reading the germline V gene gives CDR1 SGDLS and CDR2 YYNGEE. Receptor amplification or capture employed the immunoSEQ multiplex PCR assay. Drawn from immuneACCESS, this table holds only the in-frame rearrangements with V and J called that TCRdb kept. Clones are partly lost; checked studies trace under half to an unresolved V gene and leave the rest unexplained. This sample gives around 150,000 clones in total; roughly 90% of them show up just once. The top ten clonotypes cover just under 5% of the sample.

This sample was taken from a study of control samples from healthy donors and cancer patients (TCRdb year 2020). This TCR derives from a young man in good health. The sequencing input was blood. The chain links TRBV9 with TRBJ1-2; 5 matching bases give a weak D call of TRBD1. The DNA sequence is TGTGCCAGCAGCGTGGCAGGGTTCGATGGCTACACCTTC. It translates as CASSVAGFDGYTF.